What follows describes a single TCR beta chain. Its specificity is not known. Germline lookup yields CDR1 SGHAT and CDR2 FQNNGV. This CDR3 spans 13 amino acids. Trimming cost V 3 bases and J 3 bases, with 8 bases left between them. Primers: 60 Vbeta forward and 13 Jbeta reverse. This table comes from immunoSEQ multiplex PCR, and its TCRdb copy is limited to in-frame clones, with some not included. The profile shows 130,000 to 150,000 clones, roughly 73% of them singletons. These data originate in a study of cytomegalovirus exposure and HLA in healthy donors. Looking at the study overall: Most genotyped donors, around 78% of some 400, had Caucasian-associated genetic ancestry.

General study results and limits: According to a later analysis, donors in an Asian-associated ancestry cluster reportedly had fewer N-insertions than the approximately 620-donor mean. The study put under 200 TCR beta chains on its list as cytomegalovirus-associated. Most TCR sequences were uncommon, yet certain public TCRs appeared in many donors.

The clonotype originates from a woman younger than 30 in good health and CMV-seronegative. Sequencing was performed on PBMCs. The chain employs TRBV11-2 and TRBJ1-1; unclear D gene. The CDR3 spells CASSFVRDTEAFF. In DNA, the CDR3 is TGTGCCAGCAGCTTCGTCCGAGACACTGAAGCTTTCTTT.